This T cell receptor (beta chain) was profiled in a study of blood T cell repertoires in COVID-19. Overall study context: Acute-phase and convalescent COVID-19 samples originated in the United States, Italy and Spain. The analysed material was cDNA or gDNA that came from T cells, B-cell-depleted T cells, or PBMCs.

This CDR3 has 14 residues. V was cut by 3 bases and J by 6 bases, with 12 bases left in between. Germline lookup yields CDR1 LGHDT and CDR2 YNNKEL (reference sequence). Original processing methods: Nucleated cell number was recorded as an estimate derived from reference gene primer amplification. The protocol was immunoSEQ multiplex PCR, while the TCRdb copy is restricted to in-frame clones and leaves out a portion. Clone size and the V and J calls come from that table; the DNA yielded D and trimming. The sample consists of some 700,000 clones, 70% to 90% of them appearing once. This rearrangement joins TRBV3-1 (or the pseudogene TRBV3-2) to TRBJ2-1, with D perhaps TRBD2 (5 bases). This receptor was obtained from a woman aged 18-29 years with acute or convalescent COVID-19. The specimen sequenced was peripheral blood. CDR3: CASSHANRGNEQFF. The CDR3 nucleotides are TGTGCCAGCAGCCATGCAAACCGGGGCAATGAGCAGTTCTTC.